Listed here are 28 T cell receptor beta chains from one sample, sequenced in a study of blood T cell repertoires in COVID-19 (dated by TCRdb to 2020 to 2022). Library method: the immunoSEQ multiplex PCR assay. TCRdb took this table from immuneACCESS and kept in-frame rearrangements with V and J called. Such tables lack part of the clones; where checked against another copy, unresolved V genes explain under half of the gap, and the rest is unexplained. This sample lists under 300,000 clones; approximately 80% were detected once. Clones ranked in the top ten supply less than 3% of the sample. Material for sequencing was peripheral blood. These receptor sequences come from a woman aged 60-70 years with active or convalescent COVID-19.

The rearrangement joins TRBV5-1 to TRBJ2-1; no reliable D call. The CDR3 length is 13 residues. The germline V gene has CDR1 SGHRS and CDR2 YFSETQ. V lost 3 bases to trimming and J lost 5 bases, with 9 bases between them. The CDR3 spells CASSSVSDNEQFF. The CDR3 coding sequence is TGCGCCAGCAGCTCCGTCAGCGACAATGAGCAGTTCTTC.

This sequence joins TRBV5-1 and TRBJ1-1, with a possible D match to TRBD1 (6 bases). The CDR3 is 16 amino acids. V was pared by 3 bases and J by 5 bases, with 20 bases between. Per the germline V gene, CDR1 is SGHRS and CDR2 is YFSETQ. DNA of the CDR3: TGCGCCAGCAGCTACTACGCGGGGGGCGCGGATACTGAAGCTTTCTTT. This codes for CASSYYAGGADTEAFF.

There are a few counts of this clone. The rearrangement uses TRBV6-5 and TRBJ2-1; no firm D call. The CDR3 loop spans 15 amino acids. Trimming took off 5 bases at V and 8 bases at J, with 19 bases between the two ends. Germline V gene sequence: CDR1 MNHEY, CDR2 SVGAGI. CDR3 DNA sequence: TGTGCCAGCAGTACCCCGGGTGCCTTGGAACATGAGCAGTTCTTC. Translation: CASSTPGALEHEQFF.

The chain has TRBV5-6 and TRBJ1-6, with TRBD1 matching over 10 bases. V was clipped by 4 bases and J by 6 bases; unmatched bases: 4. This CDR3 has 15 residues. CDR1 and CDR2 (germline): SGHDT, YYEEEE. CDR3 DNA: TGTGCCAGCAGCCGGAGGACAGGGGGTAATTCACCCCTCCACTTT. Translating it yields CASSRRTGGNSPLHF.

The V call is TRBV29-1, the J call TRBJ1-5; D possibly corresponds to TRBD1 (6 bases). V lost 8 bases and J 1 base, leaving 15 bases between the germline ends. CDR1 and CDR2 from the germline V gene are SQVTM and ANQGSEA. The CDR3 is 14 amino acids. CDR3 in DNA: TGCAGCACCGCCGAAGGGGGAAGCAATCAGCCCCAGCATTTT. Translating gives CSTAEGGSNQPQHF.

The V call is TRBV5-4, the J call TRBJ1-3; D possibly corresponds to TRBD1 (6 bases). The germline gives CDR1 SGHNT, CDR2 YYREEE (reference sequence). V lost 4 bases and J 2 bases, leaving 7 bases between the germline ends. This CDR3 region has 13 residues. The CDR3 spells CASSRTAGNTIYF. The CDR3 nucleotides are TGTGCCAGCAGCCGGACAGCTGGAAACACCATATATTTT.

The V call is TRBV27, the J call TRBJ2-7, with D maybe TRBD1 (6 bases). Trimming left V 3 bases short and J 3 bases short, with 12 bases between. Germline V gene data show CDR1 as MNHEY and CDR2 as SMNVEV (reference sequence). This CDR3 is 14 amino acids long. CDR3 loop: CASSFQGHRYEQYF. The CDR3 bases are TGTGCCAGCAGTTTTCAGGGACACCGCTACGAGCAGTACTTC.

This rearrangement joins TRBV7-2 to TRBJ2-5, with 7 bases identical to TRBD2. The V gene's germline CDR1 is SGHTA and CDR2 FQGNSA. V shed 3 bases, J shed 3 bases, and the junction held 7 bases outside the gene matches. CDR3 length: 15 amino acids. In DNA form, the CDR3 reads TGTGCCAGCAGCTTCCCGGGCAGCGGGGAAGAGACCCAGTACTTC. Protein: CASSFPGSGEETQYF.

V gene TRBV27 combines with J gene TRBJ1-6; 8 positions agree with TRBD1. The germline V gene encodes CDR1 MNHEY and CDR2 SMNVEV (reference sequence). The CDR3 is 15 residues long. J was trimmed by 6 bases and V by 7 bases; bases with no gene match: 8. The CDR3 reads CASTSDRAANSPLHF. The CDR3 DNA is TGTGCCAGCACATCGGACAGGGCGGCTAATTCACCCCTCCACTTT.

Only a few counts were recorded for this clone. The chain joins TRBV11-2 to TRBJ2-1; 7 bases are a match to TRBD1. This CDR3 contains 13 residues. CDR1 is SGHAT, CDR2 FQNNGV, per germline. V shed 4 bases and J 9 bases; nucleotides not matched to a gene: 6. The chain's CDR3 is CASSWTGSGEQFF. CDR3 DNA sequence: TGTGCCAGCAGCTGGACAGGCTCGGGTGAGCAGTTCTTC.

The chain couples TRBV25-1 to TRBJ1-2, with a weak D call TRBD1 (6 bases). This CDR3 has 13 residues. V lost 4 bases to trimming and J lost 4 bases, with 10 bases between them. Germline CDR1 reads MGHDK; CDR2 reads SYGVNS. The CDR3 region has the DNA TGTGCCAGCAGTGTGGGCAGGGGCTATGGCTACACCTTC. Translation: CASSVGRGYGYTF.

The chain is built from TRBV7-3 and TRBJ2-1; 7 bases fit TRBD2. The CDR3 loop spans 14 amino acids. Germline CDR1 SGHTA, CDR2 FQGTGA. Germline trimming cut 5 bases from V and 6 bases from J; bases unmatched to any gene: 7. The CDR3 protein is CASSPGGGGNEQFF. CDR3 DNA sequence: TGTGCCAGCAGCCCGGGAGGAGGCGGCAATGAGCAGTTCTTC. The variable domain in full, completed from reference TRBV7-3 and TRBJ2-1, reads GAGVSQTPSNKVTEKGKYVELRCDPISGHTALYWYRQSLGQGPEFLIYFQGTGAADDSGLPNDRFFAVRPEGSVSTLKIQRTERGDSAVYLCASSPGGGGNEQFFGPGTRLTVL.

The chain is built from TRBV6-2 or TRBV6-3 and TRBJ2-1; 11 positions agree with TRBD2. After removal of 0 bases from V and 1 base from J, the junction contained 11 bases not matched to a gene. CDR3 length: 20 amino acids. The germline gives CDR1 MNHEY, CDR2 SVGEGT. CDR3 nucleotides: TGTGCCAGCAGTTACTCCGGCCGTCTAGCGGGGGGAGTTTCCTACAATGAGCAGTTCTTC. Its translation: CASSYSGRLAGGVSYNEQFF.

This chain links TRBV2 with TRBJ1-2, with a possible D match to TRBD1 (6 bases). CDR1 and CDR2 (germline): SNHLY, FYNNEI. The CDR3 has 15 residues. Trimming shortened V by 10 bases and J by 4 bases, and 22 bases separated the two germline ends. The CDR3 reads CATIVPGVPRYGYTF. The DNA of the CDR3 is TGTGCCACTATCGTACCAGGGGTTCCCCGCTATGGCTACACCTTC. Full variable domain (outside the CDR3, taken from reference TRBV2 and TRBJ1-2): EPEVTQTPSHQVTQMGQEVILRCVPISNHLYFYWYRQILGQKVEFLVSFYNNEISEKSEIFDDQFSVERPDGSNFTLKIRSTKLEDSAMYFCATIVPGVPRYGYTFGSGTRLTVV.

The V call is TRBV14, the J call TRBJ2-1; perhaps TRBD1 as D (5 bases). The CDR3 is 14 residues long. Germline loops: CDR1 SGHDN, CDR2 FVKESK. Deletions cut 1 base from V and 5 bases from J, with 9 bases between. The CDR3 DNA follows: TGTGCCAGCAGCCAAGCGGACAACCACAATGAGCAGTTCTTC. Amino acid sequence: CASSQADNHNEQFF. The full variable domain, with the rest looked up from reference TRBV14 and TRBJ2-1, is EAGVTQFPSHSVIEKGQTVTLRCDPISGHDNLYWYRRVMGKEIKFLLHFVKESKQDESGMPNNRFLAERTGGTYSTLKVQPAELEDSGVYFCASSQADNHNEQFFGPGTRLTVL.

This clone was seen only once. This chain joins TRBV2 and TRBJ2-3; 7 positions agree with TRBD2. The CDR3 has 15 residues. The V segment lost 9 bases and the J segment 0 bases; nucleotides outside the gene matches: 9. Germline V lookup: CDR1 SNHLY, CDR2 FYNNEI. In DNA form, the CDR3 reads TGTGCCAGGGGAGGGACGAAGGGCAGCACAGATACGCAGTATTTT. The encoded protein is CARGGTKGSTDTQYF.

The CDR3 DNA reads as TGTGCCAGCAGTGGGGACAGGGGGATAAACACTGAAGCTTTCTTT. It is translated as CASSGDRGINTEAFF. V usage is TRBV2 and J usage is TRBJ1-1; 11 bases map to TRBD1. The CDR3 spans 15 residues. V shed 4 bases and J 2 bases; nucleotides not matched to a gene: 3. Germline V gene data show CDR1 as SNHLY and CDR2 as FYNNEI.

The chain is built from TRBV5-8 and TRBJ2-2, with 8 nucleotides matching TRBD1. The germline V gene encodes CDR1 SGHTS and CDR2 YDEGEE. Trimming removed 5 bases from V and 8 bases from J; junction bases left unmatched: 8. CDR3 length: 14 residues. CDR3 region: CASSSDRVEGELFF. In DNA form, the CDR3 reads TGTGCCAGCAGTTCGGACAGGGTGGAGGGGGAGCTGTTTTTT.

The chain uses TRBV27 and TRBJ2-7; D is perhaps TRBD2 (7 bases). The CDR3 runs 15 residues. Germline V lookup: CDR1 MNHEY, CDR2 SMNVEV (reference sequence). V lost 7 bases, J lost 0 bases, and 16 bases lay in between. The CDR3 sequence: CASTLGGGSSYEQYF. CDR3 sequence (DNA): TGTGCCAGCACCTTGGGAGGGGGGAGCTCCTACGAGCAGTACTTC.

This clone was seen just once. V usage is TRBV3-1 (or the pseudogene TRBV3-2) and J usage is TRBJ2-7, with D perhaps matching TRBD1 (8 bases). The CDR3 length is 14 residues. Germline CDR1 reads LGHDT; CDR2 reads YNNKEL (reference sequence). V gave up 3 bases and J gave up 6 bases, with 15 bases separating them. The CDR3 DNA reads TGTGCCAGCAGCCAGGCGGACAGGGAGGGCGAGCAGTACTTC. Translated, it gives CASSQADREGEQYF.

The V and J genes are TRBV28 and TRBJ2-5, with 12 bases matching TRBD2. V lost 3 bases and J lost 5; bases outside the gene matches: 7. This CDR3 is built from 16 residues. CDR1 MDHEN and CDR2 SYDVKM come from the germline V gene. CDR3 nucleotides: TGTGCCAGCAGTTTGCCTAGCGGGGGGGCGAGTGAGACCCAGTACTTC. Its protein is CASSLPSGGASETQYF.

The CDR3 is CASSQDPHRPGLGGNTIYF. The CDR3 DNA is TGCGCCAGCAGCCAAGACCCCCACAGGCCCGGTTTGGGAGGAAACACCATATATTTT. The chain carries TRBV4-1 and TRBJ1-3; D may be TRBD1 (5 bases). CDR1 and CDR2 from the germline V gene are MGHRA and YSYEKL. V was cut by 0 bases and J by 4 bases, with 22 bases left in between. This CDR3 is 19 amino acids long.

This clone has just one count. The CDR3 sequence is CATVLTGTPGENEQFF. The CDR3 DNA reads as TGTGCCACGGTGCTTACCGGGACCCCGGGGGAGAATGAGCAGTTCTTC. The chain combines TRBV10-3 with TRBJ2-1; possibly TRBD2 for D (6 bases). Germline V gene lookup returns CDR1 ENHRY and CDR2 SYGVKD. Trimming pared 10 bases from V and 7 bases from J, leaving 26 bases between. The CDR3 is 16 residues long.

The CDR3 spells CASSSLSTGGSDYGYTF. CDR3 nucleotides: TGTGCCAGCAGCTCACTCTCGACAGGGGGGTCAGACTATGGCTACACCTTC. V is TRBV7-2 and J is TRBJ1-2, with 9 bases aligning to TRBD1. Trimming cost V 4 bases and J 3 bases; bases outside gene matches: 12. Germline-derived CDR1 and CDR2 are SGHTA and FQGNSA. The CDR3 runs to 17 residues. Full variable domain (missing parts from reference TRBV7-2 and TRBJ1-2): GAGVSQSPSNKVTEKGKDVELRCDPISGHTALYWYRQSLGQGLEFLIYFQGNSAPDKSGLPSDRFSAERTGGSVSTLTIQRTQQEDSAVYLCASSSLSTGGSDYGYTFGSGTRLTVV.

This clone was picked up one time. In DNA, the CDR3 is TGTGCCAGCAGCTTAGTAGTTTCCGGGGACAACACAGATACGCAGTATTTT. As protein: CASSLVVSGDNTDTQYF. The chain is built from TRBV7-2 and TRBJ2-3; a weak D match, TRBD1 (6 bases). CDR1 and CDR2 from the germline V gene are SGHTA and FQGNSA. V lost 1 base, J lost 2 bases, and 16 bases lay in between. The CDR3 length is 17 residues.

The rearrangement joins TRBV7-9 to TRBJ1-4, with D uncertain. Trimming stripped 1 base from V and 4 bases from J, with 7 bases between. The CDR3 loop spans 14 amino acids. Germline V gives CDR1 SEHNR, CDR2 FQNEAQ (reference sequence). The CDR3 DNA reads TGTGCCAGCAGCTTAGAATCGGGTAATGAAAAACTGTTTTTT. Its translation: CASSLESGNEKLFF.

The chain is built from TRBV24-1 and TRBJ2-3; D might be TRBD1 (5 bases). Per the germline V gene, CDR1 is KGHDR and CDR2 is SFDVKD. Deletions cut 1 base from V and 10 bases from J, with 11 bases between. This CDR3 is 13 amino acids long. Here the CDR3 reads CATSDFTGIAQYF. The DNA for the CDR3 is TGTGCCACCAGTGATTTTACAGGAATTGCGCAGTATTTT.

This clone was picked up one time. The V call is TRBV18, the J call TRBJ2-1, with 16 nucleotides matching TRBD2. Germline CDR1 reads KGHSH; CDR2 reads LQKENI. The CDR3 has 16 residues. V was clipped by 5 bases and J by 9 bases; unmatched bases: 7. This chain's CDR3 is CASSSGLAGGPSEQFF. CDR3 coding DNA: TGTGCCAGCTCATCGGGACTAGCGGGGGGGCCTAGTGAGCAGTTCTTC.